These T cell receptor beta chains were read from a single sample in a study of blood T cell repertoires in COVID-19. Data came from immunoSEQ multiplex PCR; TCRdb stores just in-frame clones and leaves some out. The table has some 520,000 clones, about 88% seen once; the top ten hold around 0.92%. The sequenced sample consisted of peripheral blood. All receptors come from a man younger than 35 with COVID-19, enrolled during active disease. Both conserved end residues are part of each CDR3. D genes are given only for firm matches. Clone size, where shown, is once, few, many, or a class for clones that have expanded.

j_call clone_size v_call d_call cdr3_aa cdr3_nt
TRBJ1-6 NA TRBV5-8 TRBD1 CASSLWGTGYSPLHF TGTGCCAGCAGCTTGTGGGGGACAGGGTATTCACCCCTCCACTTT
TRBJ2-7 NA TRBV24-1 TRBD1 CATTSTGTTTEQYF TGTGCCACCACCTCGACAGGGACGACGACCGAGCAGTACTTC
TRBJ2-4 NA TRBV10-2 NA CASSVGAKNIQYF TGCGCCAGCAGTGTGGGCGCCAAAAACATTCAGTACTTC
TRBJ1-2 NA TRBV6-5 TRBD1 CASRTGDHYGYTF TGTGCCAGCAGGACAGGGGATCACTATGGCTACACCTTC
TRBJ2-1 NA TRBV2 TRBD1 CAGPTRRTGNHNEQFF TGTGCCGGCCCTACCCGTCGGACAGGGAACCACAATGAGCAGTTCTTC
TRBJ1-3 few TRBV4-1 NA CASSQPISGSSGNTIYF TGCGCCAGCAGCCAACCCATATCGGGAAGCTCTGGAAACACCATATATTTT
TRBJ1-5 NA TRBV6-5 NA CASCTGSGQPQHF TGTGCCAGCTGTACAGGGTCGGGGCAGCCCCAGCATTTT
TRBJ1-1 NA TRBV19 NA CASTLQGNTEAFF TGTGCCAGTACCCTACAGGGGAACACTGAAGCTTTCTTT
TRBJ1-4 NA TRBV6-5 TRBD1 CASSRTGVVEKLFF TGTGCCAGCAGCAGGACAGGGGTGGTTGAAAAACTGTTTTTT
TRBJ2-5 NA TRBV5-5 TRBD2 CASSFGGVETQYF TGTGCCAGCAGCTTTGGGGGGGTGGAGACCCAGTACTTC
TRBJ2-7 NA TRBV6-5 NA CASSREFREQYF TGTGCCAGCAGCCGGGAATTCCGCGAGCAGTACTTC
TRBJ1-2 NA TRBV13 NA CASSLGQGFYGYTF TGTGCCAGCAGCTTAGGCCAGGGATTCTATGGCTACACCTTC
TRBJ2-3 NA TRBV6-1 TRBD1 CASSERQGRVDTQYF TGTGCCAGCAGTGAAAGACAGGGGAGAGTAGATACGCAGTATTTT
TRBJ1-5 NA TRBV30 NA CAWSSGLNQPQHF TGTGCCTGGAGTTCAGGGCTGAATCAGCCCCAGCATTTT
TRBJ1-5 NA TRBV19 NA CASSMGQNQPQHF TGTGCCAGTAGTATGGGCCAAAATCAGCCCCAGCATTTT
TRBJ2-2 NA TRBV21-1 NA CASTGTSGETGELFF TGTGCCAGCACCGGGACTAGCGGGGAAACCGGGGAGCTGTTTTTT
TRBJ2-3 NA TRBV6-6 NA CASSSYTDTQYF TGTGCCAGCAGTTCTTACACAGATACGCAGTATTTT
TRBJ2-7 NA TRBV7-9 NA CASSEGVLGWSYEQYF TGTGCCAGCAGCGAAGGGGTGCTAGGATGGTCCTACGAGCAGTACTTC
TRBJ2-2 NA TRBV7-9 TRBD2 CASRPPGSGGLNTGELFF TGTGCCAGCAGACCCCCTGGTAGCGGGGGGTTGAACACCGGGGAGCTGTTTTTT
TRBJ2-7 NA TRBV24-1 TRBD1 CATSETGTGLHEQYF TGTGCCACCAGTGAAACCGGGACAGGATTACACGAGCAGTACTTC
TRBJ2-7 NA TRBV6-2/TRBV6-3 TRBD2 CASSPHRDYSHEQYF TGTGCCAGCAGCCCCCACCGGGACTACTCCCACGAGCAGTACTTC
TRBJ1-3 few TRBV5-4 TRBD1 CASSVDRAGNTIYF TGTGCCAGCAGCGTGGACAGGGCGGGAAACACCATATATTTT
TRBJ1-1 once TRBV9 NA CASSVTQNTEAFF TGTGCCAGCAGCGTAACACAGAACACTGAAGCTTTCTTT
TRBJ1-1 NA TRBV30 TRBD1 CAWSPRGVQAFF TGTGCCTGGAGTCCCAGGGGGGTGCAAGCTTTCTTT
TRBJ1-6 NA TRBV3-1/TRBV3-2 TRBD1 CASSQVGQGNSSPLHF TGTGCCAGCAGCCAAGTGGGACAGGGGAACTCTTCACCCCTCCACTTT
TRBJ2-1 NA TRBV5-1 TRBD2 CASSLWSGSSYNEQFF TGCGCCAGCAGCTTGTGGAGCGGGAGCTCCTACAATGAGCAGTTCTTC
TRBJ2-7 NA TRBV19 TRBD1 CASRAQGPPYEQYF TGTGCCAGTAGGGCACAGGGGCCCCCTTACGAGCAGTACTTC
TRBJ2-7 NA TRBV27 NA CASSSRTSGGSTGEQYF TGTGCCAGCAGTTCCCGGACTTCAGGGGGGTCTACGGGCGAGCAGTACTTC
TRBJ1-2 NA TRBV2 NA CASSGSSNYGYTF TGTGCCAGCAGTGGCAGTTCAAACTATGGCTACACCTTC